The T cell receptor beta chain under discussion was sequenced for a study of preoperative IRX-2 immunotherapy in early breast cancer (dated by TCRdb to about 2019). The intended sense of this specimen's treatment or condition label: preoperative locoregional IRX-2 cytokine immunotherapy. The samples were obtained from a phase Ib study that tested preoperative, locoregional IRX-2 cytokine immunotherapy designed to prime immune responses. Patients with early-stage breast cancer who were given IRX-2 before surgery served as donors. V is clipped by 9 bases and J by 7 bases, and the sequence between their germline boundaries is 22 bases long. The CDR3 holds 15 amino acids from the cysteine to the phenylalanine. Only the CDR3 DNA stays, 45 bases, in frame from base 1. Per the germline V gene, LGHNT is the CDR1 and FRNRAP is the CDR2. Worth noting for this clone: This clone's antigen is unknown. Base qualities were left out, and no much larger clone turns up one base away.

Libraries were constructed by the immunoSEQ multiplex PCR assay. As stored in TCRdb, this immuneACCESS dataset retains in-frame rearrangements with V and J assigned. A fraction of the clones does not appear; measured against another copy, unresolved V genes explain less than half of the discrepancy, and the remainder lacks a known reason. A total of some 42,000 clones appear in this sample, around 82% of them only once. Over 1.3% of the sample goes to the ten largest clones. The chain uses TRBV12-5 and TRBJ2-1; the D assignment is uncertain and may be TRBD1 or TRBD2, with 5 bases supporting each. The source is a human donor with breast cancer. The source was lymph node tissue, collected after IRX-2 immunotherapy. At the DNA level, the sequence is TGTGCTAGCTCCTTACCCGGGGCTTTCGGAAATGAGCAGTTCTTC. Translated, it gives CASSLPGAFGNEQFF.